The 22 T cell receptor beta chains below were found in one sample sequenced in a study of T cells in Graves' hyperthyroidism and ophthalmopathy. TCR beta CDR3 regions were amplified from RNA transcripts. When the TCR CDR3 underwent first-round RT-PCR, the HTBI primer set was used. TCRdb itself ran the multiplex PCR reads through MiXCR, one entry per CDR3 protein. The sample consists of under 350,000 distinct CDR3 sequences, approximately 17% of them appearing once. Source material: blood. These receptors were collected from a woman aged 60-70 years with Graves' ophthalmopathy.

V gene TRBV6-1 combines with J gene TRBJ2-1; 8 positions match TRBD1. The V gene's germline CDR1 is MNHNS and CDR2 SASEGT. The CDR3 runs to 13 residues. V was pared by 8 bases and J by 7 bases, with 7 bases of the junction left unmatched. The DNA for the CDR3 is TGTGCCAGCGGGACAGGCGAGGAAAATGAGCAGTTCTTC. The encoded protein is CASGTGEENEQFF.

This chain links TRBV30 with TRBJ2-5; 7 bases are a match to TRBD1. The CDR3 has 16 residues. Germline V gene data show CDR1 as GTSNPN and CDR2 as SVGIG (reference sequence). V was clipped by 3 bases and J by 5 bases; unmatched bases: 15. The CDR3 sequence: CAWRTPGRGKPETQYF. CDR3 sequence (DNA): TGTGCCTGGAGGACCCCGGGCAGGGGGAAACCCGAGACCCAGTACTTC.

By share of the sample, this clonotype is medium-sized (0.01 to 0.1%). J is TRBJ1-1 and V is TRBV2; D unresolved. The germline CDR1 and CDR2 sequences are SNHLY and FYNNEI. The CDR3 loop spans 13 amino acids. V shed 3 bases and J shed 2 bases, with 7 bases lying between them. The CDR3 nucleotides read TGTGCCAGCAGTGACCACTTTAACACTGAAGCTTTCTTT. The encoded protein is CASSDHFNTEAFF.

In this sample, this clonotype turned up many times. One end of the junction varies from germline; a read error may be responsible. The V call is TRBV18, the J call TRBJ1-3; TRBD1 agrees at 8 bases. This CDR3 contains 17 residues. CDR1 is KGHSH, CDR2 LQKENI, per germline. The CDR3 loop is CASSRAADRGSRNTIYF. The CDR3 nucleotides are TGTGCCAGCTCACGAGCAGCAGACAGGGGCTCTCGAAACACCATATATTTT.

This clonotype has a handful of counts. The rearrangement links TRBV12-5 to TRBJ1-3, with D uncertain. V lost 0 bases and J 2 bases, leaving 5 bases between the germline ends. Germline CDR1 LGHNT, CDR2 FRNRAP. The CDR3 has 14 residues. For the CDR3, the DNA is TGTGCTAGTGGTTTGGTACACACTGGAAACACCATATATTTT. This translates into CASGLVHTGNTIYF.

CDR3 in amino acids: CASGLMKQGITEAFF. In DNA, the CDR3 is TGTGCTAGTGGTTTGATGAAACAGGGAATCACTGAAGCTTTCTTT. The chain joins TRBV12-5 to TRBJ1-1, with D maybe TRBD1 (6 bases). This CDR3 is built from 15 residues. Germline V gives CDR1 LGHNT, CDR2 FRNRAP. V lost 2 bases and J lost 4, with 14 bases in between.

This clonotype was counted at least ten times. The chain uses TRBV6-2 or TRBV6-3 and TRBJ2-3; unclear D gene. CDR1 MNHEY and CDR2 SVGEGT come from the germline V gene. Trimming left V 5 bases short and J 6 bases short, with 12 bases between. The CDR3 runs to 13 residues. In nucleotides, the CDR3 is TGTGCCAGCAGTGGGCGGACCAGGGATACGCAGTATTTT. It yields the protein CASSGRTRDTQYF.

This clonotype was seen ten or more times. The V gene is TRBV5-1, the J gene TRBJ2-7; tentatively, D is TRBD1 (6 bases). The CDR3 consists of 14 residues. V dropped 4 bases and J dropped 2 bases, with 13 bases sitting between them. Germline lookup yields CDR1 SGHRS and CDR2 YFSETQ. CDR3 sequence (DNA): TGCGCCAGCAGCGGATGGACAGAAGCCTACGAGCAGTACTTC. This sequence encodes CASSGWTEAYEQYF.

This clonotype was counted many times. The CDR3 is CSAGRTYGYTF. The CDR3 DNA follows: TGCAGCGCGGGACGGACGTATGGCTACACCTTC. V usage is TRBV29-1 and J usage is TRBJ1-2; a weak D match, TRBD1 (5 bases). The germline gives CDR1 SQVTM, CDR2 ANQGSEA. This CDR3 region has 11 residues. The V end lost 7 bases, the J end lost 5 bases, and 11 bases lay between the germline ends.

This clonotype was counted ten times or more. The J gene is TRBJ1-2, the V gene TRBV15; 9 nucleotides agree with TRBD1. CDR1 is LNHNV and CDR2 is YYDKDF in the germline V gene (reference sequence). V lost 1 base and J lost 3; bases outside the gene matches: 9. The CDR3 contains 17 residues. The chain's CDR3 is CATSRAGTGSIDYGYTF. CDR3 nucleotides: TGTGCCACCAGCAGAGCCGGGACAGGGAGTATCGACTATGGCTACACCTTC.

V usage is TRBV3-1 and J usage is TRBJ2-1, with 10 bases matching TRBD1. Germline lookup yields CDR1 LGHDT and CDR2 YNNKEL (reference sequence). The CDR3 runs to 17 residues. V was pared by 4 bases and J by 9 bases, with 15 bases of the junction left unmatched. The CDR3 reads CASSPRDRGGPFAEQFF. The CDR3 nucleotides are TGTGCCAGCAGCCCCCGGGACAGGGGAGGACCATTCGCTGAGCAGTTCTTC.

This clonotype was seen at least ten times. The J gene is TRBJ2-1, the V gene TRBV9; D is possibly TRBD2 (6 bases). The CDR3 has 14 residues. V dropped 4 bases and J dropped 6 bases, with 14 bases sitting between them. Germline-derived CDR1 and CDR2 are SGDLS and YYNGEE. The CDR3 nucleotides read TGTGCCAGCAGCCCCCGGGACTGGGGCAATGAGCAGTTCTTC. It specifies CASSPRDWGNEQFF.

This clonotype was observed at least ten times. The chain links TRBV28 to TRBJ2-2; D unclear. Looked up from germline, CDR1 is MDHEN and CDR2 is SYDVKM. V lost 3 bases to trimming and J lost 4 bases, with 9 bases between them. The CDR3 runs to 14 residues. The CDR3 loop is CASSLPLSTGELFF. DNA for the CDR3: TGTGCCAGCAGTTTGCCCTTGAGCACCGGGGAGCTGTTTTTT.

The J gene is TRBJ1-1, the V gene TRBV7-2; unclear D gene. Germline-derived CDR1 and CDR2 are SGHTA and FQGNSA. Trimming removed 5 bases at V and 2 bases at J, with 12 bases between. This CDR3 is built from 14 residues. In nucleotides, the CDR3 is TGTGCCAGCAGCCCCCCCTGGGGTAACACTGAAGCTTTCTTT. Its protein is CASSPPWGNTEAFF.

This clonotype was counted many times. This rearrangement joins TRBV3-1 to TRBJ2-7; TRBD2 matches 8 bases. V shed 1 base and J 3 bases; nucleotides not matched to a gene: 5. The CDR3 has 15 residues. The V gene's germline CDR1 is LGHDT and CDR2 YNNKEL (reference sequence). CDR3 bases: TGTGCCAGCAGCCAAGGGCCAAGCGGGAGCTACGAGCAGTACTTC. Its protein is CASSQGPSGSYEQYF.

This clonotype was counted only a few times. CDR3 amino acids: CASSLEFQDSTLGEQFF. In DNA form, the CDR3 reads TGTGCCAGCAGCTTGGAGTTTCAGGACTCGACCCTCGGTGAGCAGTTCTTC. The chain combines TRBV5-4 with TRBJ2-1; tentative D call: TRBD2 (5 bases). Trimming cost V 0 bases and J 9 bases, with 22 bases left between them. This CDR3 has 17 amino acids. CDR1 and CDR2 (germline): SGHNT, YYREEE (reference sequence).

Many counts were recorded for this clonotype. CDR3 loop: CASRDRSGVTQYF. CDR3 DNA: TGTGCCAGCAGGGACAGAAGCGGGGTCACGCAGTATTTT. The chain recombines TRBV7-8 with TRBJ2-3, with D perhaps TRBD2 (7 bases). Per germline, CDR1 SGHVS and CDR2 FQNEAQ. The CDR3 covers 13 residues. V lost 6 bases, J lost 9 bases, and 16 bases lay in between.

This clonotype was seen ten or more times. This sequence joins TRBV7-2 and TRBJ2-3; D gene uncertain. Trimming left V 1 base short and J 3 bases short, with 8 bases between. In germline, CDR1 is SGHTA, CDR2 FQGNSA. The CDR3 covers 14 residues. In DNA form, the CDR3 reads TGTGCCAGCAGCTTAGGGCTGTCAACAGATACGCAGTATTTT. It is translated as CASSLGLSTDTQYF.

The chain is built from TRBV27 and TRBJ2-7, with 8 positions matching TRBD2. The CDR3 runs to 15 residues. V lost 6 bases and J lost 2; bases outside the gene matches: 9. Germline CDR1 MNHEY, CDR2 SMNVEV (reference sequence). The CDR3 nucleotides read TGTGCCAGCAGAGTCTTCGGGGGGGGCACCTACGAGCAGTACTTC. It codes for CASRVFGGGTYEQYF.

There are many counts of this clonotype. This chain joins TRBV27 and TRBJ1-1; D gene ambiguous. This CDR3 is built from 15 residues. Trimming stripped 6 bases from V and 6 bases from J, with 20 bases between. Germline V gene data show CDR1 as MNHEY and CDR2 as SMNVEV (reference sequence). The CDR3 protein is CASRSHRTPNPEAFF. The CDR3 coding sequence is TGTGCCAGCAGATCGCACCGGACCCCCAACCCTGAAGCTTTCTTT.

This rearrangement joins TRBV30 to TRBJ1-5, with D uncertain. Germline V CDR1 and CDR2: GTSNPN, SVGIG (reference sequence). The CDR3 length is 13 residues. V lost 3 bases, J lost 5 bases, and 11 bases lay in between. The CDR3 sequence: CAWRQSSDQPQHF. The CDR3, as DNA: TGTGCCTGGAGACAGTCGAGCGATCAGCCCCAGCATTTT.

This clonotype was counted ten times or more. V is TRBV7-2 and J is TRBJ2-3; D is tentatively TRBD1 or TRBD2 (6 bases each). This CDR3 region has 13 residues. Germline CDR1 reads SGHTA; CDR2 reads FQGNSA. V was trimmed by 5 bases and J by 6 bases, leaving 12 bases between them. The CDR3 DNA sequence: TGTGCCAGCAGCCAAAGGGGGAGGGATACGCAGTATTTT. It codes for CASSQRGRDTQYF.